This T cell receptor beta chain was sequenced in a study of T cell responses to AZD1222 COVID-19 vaccine. About the study: Pooling covered second doses at about 4 or about 12 weeks.

Study results and limitations: Sampling that yielded the repertoires occurred only after the peak T cell response. CD4 TCRs linked to vaccination spanned spike, dominating at 160-218 and 743-854.

The method was immunoSEQ multiplex PCR; TCRdb's version includes in-frame clones alone and lacks a portion of them. The table has about 190,000 clones, 80% to 95% seen once. In the case of this clone: Its antigen remains unidentified.

This TCR came from an adult in good health. The sample in question was peripheral blood, obtained on day 0 of AZD1222 vaccination.

CDR3 sequence (DNA): TGTGCCAGCAGTTCCGGGGGTAGATTTGTCCAGCGCCCATACGAGCAGTACTTC. Its protein product is CASSSGGRFVQRPYEQYF. The rearrangement links TRBV28 to TRBJ2-7; the D gene is possibly TRBD2 (6 bases). With 4 bases removed from V and 4 bases from J, the gap between germline ends came to 26 bases. The germline V gene encodes CDR1 MDHEN and CDR2 SYDVKM. The CDR3 extends over 18 amino acids.